This TCR beta chain derives from a study of CD8 T cells in Susac syndrome. Sequencing of TCR beta, carried out with a high-throughput approach, was applied to CD8+ and CD4+ T cells from the blood. The multiple sclerosis controls consisted of treatment-naive patients with relapsing-remitting disease, either stable or active. Trimming shortened V by 4 bases and J by 1 base, and 10 bases separated the two germline ends. CDR3 size: 14 residues. Germline V CDR1 and CDR2: DFQATT, SNEGSKA (reference sequence). Random hexamers were used to reverse transcribe the RNA input (roughly 0.5 to 1 ug). TCR beta CDR3 was amplified by immunoSEQ covering 54 Vbeta and 13 Jbeta. From the immunoSEQ multiplex PCR reads, TCRdb called clonotypes with MiXCR, one entry per CDR3 protein. The table includes over 150,000 distinct CDR3 sequences, around 93% detected once.

The specimen was CD4+ T cells from PBMCs. This chain connects TRBV20-1 to TRBJ2-2; possible D gene TRBD2, 6 bases. This sequence was found in a human donor with multiple sclerosis. As DNA, the CDR3 is TGCAGTGCTATCAGACTAGGGAACACCGGGGAGCTGTTTTTT. Residues: CSAIRLGNTGELFF.